These 20 T cell receptor beta chains were sequenced from one sample in a study of blood T cell repertoires in COVID-19. Method: immunoSEQ multiplex PCR; TCRdb's copy keeps in-frame clones and lacks some. This table holds some 200,000 clones, less than 90% found once. The specimen was peripheral blood. The receptor set was obtained from an older woman with COVID-19, enrolled during active disease.

The chain links TRBV6-2 or TRBV6-3 to TRBJ2-7, with no clear D. CDR1 is MNHEY and CDR2 is SVGEGT in the germline V gene. V was cut by 2 bases and J by 0 bases, with 5 bases left in between. The CDR3 has 13 amino acids. DNA for the CDR3: TGTGCCAGCAGTTACCTCCTCTCCTACGAGCAGTACTTC. Translating gives CASSYLLSYEQYF.

The genes are TRBV5-1 and TRBJ2-7, with D tentatively TRBD2 (6 bases). Germline values: CDR1 SGHRS, CDR2 YFSETQ. The germline V and J ends were trimmed by 3 bases and 1 base, with 14 bases remaining between them. The CDR3 contains 15 residues. The CDR3 DNA reads TGCGCCAGCAGCTCGGGCGGGGAATCGTCCTACGAGCAGTACTTC. The encoded protein is CASSSGGESSYEQYF.

This chain links TRBV7-9 with TRBJ2-3, with TRBD2 matching over 10 bases. Germline trimming cut 1 base from V and 3 bases from J; bases unmatched to any gene: 7. This CDR3 has 17 amino acids. The germline V gene has CDR1 SEHNR and CDR2 FQNEAQ (reference sequence). This CDR3 is CASSLDASGSVTDTQYF. The CDR3 DNA reads as TGTGCCAGCAGCTTAGATGCTAGCGGGAGTGTGACAGATACGCAGTATTTT.

This clone is medium-sized (0.01 to 0.1%) within its sample. The chain has TRBV6-2 or TRBV6-3 and TRBJ2-7; D remains ambiguous. In germline, CDR1 is MNHEY, CDR2 SVGEGT. Trimming stripped 5 bases from V and 2 bases from J, with 7 bases between. CDR3 length: 12 residues. CDR3 coding DNA: TGTGCCAGCAGTCTACTCACCTACGAGCAGTACTTC. Translation gives CASSLLTYEQYF.

A single count supports this clone. This chain links TRBV7-3 with TRBJ2-1; 8 bases fit TRBD2. V gave up 10 bases and J gave up 7 bases; unmatched junction bases: 12. This CDR3 comprises 14 residues. CDR1 and CDR2 (germline): SGHTA, FQGTGA. The DNA of the CDR3 is TGTGCCACCCTAGCGGGCCAGAGGTCTAATGAGCAGTTCTTC. It encodes CATLAGQRSNEQFF.

This chain connects TRBV5-1 to TRBJ2-2; TRBD2 aligns across 13 bases. The J segment lost 7 bases and the V segment lost 6 bases, leaving 6 bases of the junction unmatched. Germline CDR1 SGHRS, CDR2 YFSETQ. The CDR3 extends over 15 amino acids. For the CDR3, the DNA is TGCGCCAGCAACGGACTAGCGGGAGAGGTCGGGGAGCTGTTTTTT. This translates into CASNGLAGEVGELFF.

V usage is TRBV5-1 and J usage is TRBJ2-7; possibly TRBD1 for D (5 bases). CDR1 and CDR2 from the germline V gene are SGHRS and YFSETQ. The CDR3 totals 13 residues. The V end was cut by 1 base, the J end by 7 bases, with 12 bases between. Here the CDR3 reads CASSLLVSGEQYF. CDR3 nucleotides: TGCGCCAGCAGCTTGTTAGTATCAGGGGAGCAGTACTTC.

This clone was seen only a few times. The chain recombines TRBV5-1 with TRBJ2-7, with TRBD1 identical over 7 bases. The CDR3 is 17 residues long. J lost 2 bases, V lost 7 bases, and 18 bases had no gene match. In germline, CDR1 is SGHRS, CDR2 YFSETQ. This CDR3 is CASATSPAGGETYEQYF. Written as DNA, the CDR3 is TGCGCCAGCGCCACTTCCCCGGCAGGGGGAGAAACCTACGAGCAGTACTTC. Supplemented by reference TRBV5-1 and TRBJ2-7, the full variable domain reads KAGVTQTPRYLIKTRGQQVTLSCSPISGHRSVSWYQQTPGQGLQFLFEYFSETQRNKGNFPGRFSGRQFSNSRSEMNVSTLELGDSALYLCASATSPAGGETYEQYFGPGTRLTVT.

V and J are TRBV7-2 and TRBJ2-3; 9 positions match TRBD2. Germline V lookup: CDR1 SGHTA, CDR2 FQGNSA. V shed 2 bases, J shed 3 bases, and the junction held 0 bases outside the gene matches. This CDR3 is 14 amino acids long. CDR3: CASSLTSGTDTQYF. DNA of the CDR3: TGTGCCAGCAGCTTAACTAGCGGGACAGATACGCAGTATTTT.

V usage is TRBV5-1 and J usage is TRBJ2-6; D uncertain. Germline V lookup: CDR1 SGHRS, CDR2 YFSETQ. V was pared by 4 bases and J by 0 bases, with 11 bases between. This CDR3 region has 16 residues. The CDR3 loop reads CASSPVSLSGANVLTF. The CDR3 nucleotides are TGCGCCAGCAGCCCGGTGTCTCTCTCTGGGGCCAACGTCCTGACTTTC.

This clone has just one count. This chain connects TRBV6-5 to TRBJ2-2, with 8 bases fitting TRBD2. V lost 7 bases and J lost 5; bases outside the gene matches: 9. CDR1 and CDR2 from the germline V gene are MNHEY and SVGAGI. There are 15 residues in the CDR3. The DNA of the CDR3 is TGTGCCAGCACCCATCCAGCGGGAGTGACCGGGGAGCTGTTTTTT. Protein sequence: CASTHPAGVTGELFF.

The chain has TRBV7-2 and TRBJ2-7; 8 bases are a match to TRBD2. The CDR3 consists of 14 residues. V was pared by 5 bases and J by 1 base, with 4 bases of the junction left unmatched. Germline values: CDR1 SGHTA, CDR2 FQGNSA. In DNA, the CDR3 is TGTGCCAGCAGCCGGACTAGCTCTTCCTACGAGCAGTACTTC. Translation: CASSRTSSSYEQYF.

This sequence joins TRBV2 and TRBJ1-5, with D uncertain. The CDR3 totals 14 residues. The germline V gene has CDR1 SNHLY and CDR2 FYNNEI. The ends were cut back, 7 bases at V and 1 base at J, with 11 bases in the middle. Here the CDR3 reads CASMLGSSNQPQHF. CDR3 bases: TGTGCCAGCATGCTCGGGAGCAGCAATCAGCCCCAGCATTTT.

The chain couples TRBV12-3 or TRBV12-4 to TRBJ2-5, with D unresolved. The germline V and J ends were trimmed by 6 bases and 5 bases, with 7 bases remaining between them. The CDR3 extends over 11 amino acids. The DNA of the CDR3 is TGTGCCAGCAGAAGCTCGGAGACCCAGTACTTC. This sequence encodes CASRSSETQYF.

The V and J genes are TRBV30 and TRBJ1-5, with D possibly being TRBD1 (6 bases). CDR1 and CDR2 (germline): GTSNPN, SVGIG (reference sequence). The germline V and J ends were trimmed by 1 base and 5 bases, with 12 bases remaining between them. CDR3 size: 14 residues. The CDR3 DNA is TGTGCCTGGAGTGGGCTAGGGGGGGATCAGCCCCAGCATTTT. Its translation is CAWSGLGGDQPQHF.

This chain uses TRBV10-2 with TRBJ2-1, with TRBD2 matching over 10 bases. Unmatched junction bases numbered 9, after V lost 0 bases and J lost 10 bases. Germline V gene lookup returns CDR1 WSHSY and CDR2 SAAADI. The CDR3 runs to 16 residues. In DNA, the CDR3 is TGCGCCAGCAGTGAGTCTAGAGCGGGAGGGCCGTCGGAGCAGTTCTTC. Residues: CASSESRAGGPSEQFF.

The chain joins TRBV28 to TRBJ2-7, with 12 bases matching TRBD2. V lost 5 bases, J lost 4 bases, and 6 bases stayed unmatched. Germline V lookup: CDR1 MDHEN, CDR2 SYDVKM. The CDR3 extends over 15 amino acids. CDR3 DNA: TGTGCCAGCAGTCCATCACTAGCGGGAGGTTACGAGCAGTACTTC. This gives the protein CASSPSLAGGYEQYF.

This sequence joins TRBV6-1 and TRBJ2-5, with D perhaps TRBD1 (8 bases). The CDR3 spans 16 residues. V gave up 2 bases and J gave up 4 bases, with 17 bases separating them. Germline CDR1 is MNHNS and CDR2 is SASEGT. The CDR3 nucleotides are TGTGCCAGCAGTGAACCTGAGACAGGGGAGGGAGAGACCCAGTACTTC. This encodes CASSEPETGEGETQYF.

The chain couples TRBV29-1 to TRBJ2-1; 9 bases are a match to TRBD2. Trimming took 7 bases from V and 5 from J; bases not matched to a gene: 9. Germline CDR1 and CDR2: SQVTM and ANQGSEA. This CDR3 contains 14 residues. In DNA, the CDR3 is TGCAGCGCTCGGACTAGCGAGGGGAACAATGAGCAGTTCTTC. Its protein is CSARTSEGNNEQFF.

The gene calls are TRBV3-1 (or the pseudogene TRBV3-2) and TRBJ2-1, with D perhaps TRBD2 (6 bases). The germline CDR1 and CDR2 sequences are LGHDT and YNNKEL (reference sequence). This CDR3 is built from 13 residues. Trimming stripped 1 base from V and 14 bases from J, with 15 bases between. The CDR3 DNA reads as TGTGCCAGCAGCCAAGTGGTGGGACTCCGGGAGTTCTTC. Its protein is CASSQVVGLREFF.